This record looks at one T cell receptor (beta chain) sequence and its context. This record belongs to a study of blood T cell repertoires in COVID-19. From germline, CDR1 is MNHNS and CDR2 SASEGT. V was pared by 4 bases and J by 0 bases, with 13 bases of the junction left unmatched. This CDR3 contains 19 residues. TCRdb keeps only in-frame clones here, not all; method: immunoSEQ multiplex PCR. The sample lists fewer than 650,000 clones, roughly 91% occurring once. This chain uses TRBV6-1 with TRBJ2-3; TRBD1 matches at 10 bases. This TCR came from a woman between 50 and 59 years old with COVID-19, enrolled during active disease. The sample taken for sequencing was peripheral blood. CDR3 nucleotides: TGTGCCAGCAGTGCCCGACAGGGGGCAAACCTCCGAAGCACAGATACGCAGTATTTT. This encodes CASSARQGANLRSTDTQYF.